These 10 T cell receptor beta chains were all obtained from the same sample, sequenced in a study of CD8 T cells in Susac syndrome. Reverse transcription of about 0.45 to 1 ug RNA was carried out with random hexamers. In TCRdb, the immunoSEQ multiplex PCR reads were re-called with MiXCR into one record per CDR3 protein. This table holds about 210,000 distinct CDR3 sequences, roughly 96% found once. Sequencing used CD4+ T cells from PBMCs. The receptor set was obtained from a human donor with multiple sclerosis.

This chain links TRBV20-1 with TRBJ1-6, with TRBD1 as a possible D gene (6 bases). The CDR3 contains 14 residues. Between the trimmed V and J ends, which lost 0 bases and 10 bases, there was a span of 13 bases. Germline values: CDR1 DFQATT, CDR2 SNEGSKA (reference sequence). The CDR3 sequence: CSARDRWGASPLHF. The CDR3 bases are TGCAGTGCTAGAGATCGCTGGGGGGCCTCACCCCTCCACTTT.

The rearrangement joins TRBV24-1 to TRBJ2-1, with a weak D call TRBD2 (6 bases). The CDR3 runs 13 residues. V gave up 9 bases and J gave up 6 bases, with 14 bases separating them. CDR1 and CDR2 (germline): KGHDR, SFDVKD. The CDR3 DNA reads as TGTGCCACCGGGGAGGCCGGGGCCAATGAGCAGTTCTTC. Its protein product is CATGEAGANEQFF.

This sequence joins TRBV14 and TRBJ2-7, with 8 bases aligning to TRBD1. The V segment lost 3 bases and the J segment 4 bases; nucleotides outside the gene matches: 8. The CDR3 length is 15 residues. Germline lookup yields CDR1 SGHDN and CDR2 FVKESK. The CDR3 region has the DNA TGTGCCAGCAGCCAGATGGGACAGGCGAGTTACGAGCAGTACTTC. Its translation is CASSQMGQASYEQYF.

CDR3 sequence (DNA): TGCAGTGTACACAGGTTAAACTCACCCCTCCACTTT. It is translated as CSVHRLNSPLHF. The chain links TRBV20-1 to TRBJ1-6, with D perhaps matching TRBD1 (5 bases). This CDR3 has 12 residues. V lost 7 bases, J lost 10 bases, and 14 bases lay in between. The germline V gene encodes CDR1 DFQATT and CDR2 SNEGSKA (reference sequence).

This rearrangement joins TRBV30 to TRBJ1-5; D is perhaps TRBD1 (6 bases). The CDR3 contains 17 residues. Germline V gene data show CDR1 as GTSNPN and CDR2 as SVGIG (reference sequence). V lost 2 bases and J lost 7, with 24 bases in between. In DNA, the CDR3 is TGTGCCTGGAGTCCTGGGCCCGACAGGTCCTTGAGGCAGCCCCAGCATTTT. This gives the protein CAWSPGPDRSLRQPQHF.

This rearrangement joins TRBV20-1 to TRBJ2-7; 9 nucleotides line up with TRBD2. Germline lookup yields CDR1 DFQATT and CDR2 SNEGSKA (reference sequence). This CDR3 region has 14 residues. The trim removed 6 bases at V and 3 bases at J, leaving 9 bases unmatched. CDR3 sequence reads: CSARSGLASYEQYF. The DNA of the CDR3 is TGCAGTGCCCGATCGGGACTAGCAAGCTACGAGCAGTACTTC.

This clonotype has only one observation. The V and J genes are TRBV30 and TRBJ2-3, with D tentatively TRBD1 (5 bases). The CDR3 has 15 amino acids. Germline CDR1 is GTSNPN and CDR2 is SVGIG (reference sequence). V was clipped by 0 bases and J by 5 bases, with 15 bases between them. The CDR3 nucleotides are TGTGCCTGGAGTGTACACAGGCCTCGCGGAGATACGCAGTATTTT. Encoded protein: CAWSVHRPRGDTQYF.

In DNA form, the CDR3 reads TGCGCCAGCAGCTTCATCCGGGCTGGGGTAACTGAAGCTTTCTTT. The encoded protein is CASSFIRAGVTEAFF. This sequence joins TRBV5-1 and TRBJ1-1; no reliable D call. Germline CDR1 and CDR2: SGHRS and YFSETQ. The CDR3 extends over 15 amino acids. V lost 2 bases to trimming and J lost 5 bases, with 16 bases between them.

CDR3 DNA sequence: TGCAGTGCTCAACCTACGGCCGGGACGTATAAAAACATTCAGTACTTC. Protein sequence: CSAQPTAGTYKNIQYF. This sequence joins TRBV20-1 and TRBJ2-4; D might be TRBD1 or TRBD2, each matching 5 bases. V was pared by 5 bases and J by 4 bases, with 21 bases between. The germline gives CDR1 DFQATT, CDR2 SNEGSKA (reference sequence). The CDR3 has 16 amino acids.

The chain couples TRBV27 to TRBJ1-5; D might be TRBD1 (6 bases). This CDR3 comprises 16 residues. V was clipped by 6 bases and J by 5 bases, with 20 bases between them. Looked up from germline, CDR1 is MNHEY and CDR2 is SMNVEV (reference sequence). Here the CDR3 DNA reads TGTGCCAGCAGCCCAAGACGGACAGCGAACCATCAGCCCCAGCATTTT. It codes for CASSPRRTANHQPQHF.